Presented here are 11 T cell receptor beta chains from one specimen sequenced in a study of beta chain features in type 1 diabetes. Reverse transcription of all isolated RNA meant that expressed TCRB transcripts were sequenced. Assay: immunoSEQ multiplex PCR; the TCRdb copy retains only in-frame clones and omits some. The table has about 60,000 clones, roughly 60% seen once; the top ten hold 2% to 2.5%. The sequenced sample consisted of Tregs from blood. The receptors come from a woman between 18 and 29 years old in good health.

V usage is TRBV6-1 and J usage is TRBJ1-2; 7 bases match TRBD1. This CDR3 is 12 amino acids long. V shed 6 bases and J 6 bases; nucleotides not matched to a gene: 4. CDR1 and CDR2 (germline): MNHNS, SASEGT. CDR3 nucleotides: TGTGCCAGCAGACAGGGGTTGGATGGCTACACCTTC. It yields the protein CASRQGLDGYTF.

This chain uses TRBV30 with TRBJ2-7; 10 positions agree with TRBD2. The CDR3 runs 16 residues. CDR1 is GTSNPN and CDR2 is SVGIG in the germline V gene (reference sequence). V shed 1 base and J 4 bases; nucleotides not matched to a gene: 10. The CDR3 sequence: CAWSGLAGGFSYEQYF. The CDR3 DNA follows: TGTGCCTGGAGTGGGTTAGCGGGAGGATTTTCGTACGAGCAGTACTTC.

This clone has more than one count but fewer than ten. This chain connects TRBV19 to TRBJ1-4; maybe TRBD1 (5 bases). The CDR3 is 14 amino acids. In germline, CDR1 is LNHDA, CDR2 SQIVND (reference sequence). The germline V and J ends were trimmed by 4 bases and 7 bases, with 13 bases remaining between them. As DNA, the CDR3 is TGTGCCAGTAGTAGCGGGGGAGTTGGTGAAAAACTGTTTTTT. Residues: CASSSGGVGEKLFF.

This rearrangement joins TRBV5-4 to TRBJ1-1; 8 bases fit TRBD1. CDR1 is SGHNT, CDR2 YYREEE, per germline (reference sequence). The J segment lost 0 bases and the V segment lost 3 bases, leaving 4 bases of the junction unmatched. The CDR3 sequence is 15 residues long. CDR3 sequence: CASSYGQGLNTEAFF. The CDR3 DNA follows: TGTGCCAGCAGCTACGGACAGGGCCTGAACACTGAAGCTTTCTTT.

The chain couples TRBV5-1 to TRBJ2-3; 7 bases match TRBD2. The germline CDR1 and CDR2 sequences are SGHRS and YFSETQ. This CDR3 has 15 residues. The V segment lost 4 bases and the J segment 1 base; nucleotides outside the gene matches: 6. As DNA, the CDR3 is TGCGCCAGCAGCCTTGGGACTACCGGCACAGATACGCAGTATTTT. It encodes CASSLGTTGTDTQYF.

The chain is built from TRBV6-1 and TRBJ1-2; 8 bases agree with TRBD1. V shed 6 bases, J shed 5 bases, and the junction held 5 bases outside the gene matches. Germline values: CDR1 MNHNS, CDR2 SASEGT. This CDR3 has 13 residues. CDR3 region: CASRLQGEYGYTF. The CDR3 nucleotides read TGTGCCAGCAGACTACAGGGGGAGTATGGCTACACCTTC.

The chain is built from TRBV6-1 and TRBJ2-2, with 7 bases identical to TRBD2. Germline trimming cut 5 bases from V and 4 bases from J; bases unmatched to any gene: 7. The CDR3 has 15 residues. CDR1 is MNHNS and CDR2 is SASEGT in the germline V gene. CDR3 in DNA: TGTGCCAGCAGTCCTAGGGGAGGGCCCACCGGGGAGCTGTTTTTT. Amino acid sequence: CASSPRGGPTGELFF.

The V gene is TRBV5-1, the J gene TRBJ2-2; D gene ambiguous. Germline CDR1 is SGHRS and CDR2 is YFSETQ. V lost 4 bases and J lost 0, with 19 bases in between. This CDR3 is 18 amino acids long. The CDR3 region is CASSPRKASRANTGELFF. The CDR3 coding sequence is TGCGCCAGCAGCCCCCGGAAAGCATCTCGGGCGAACACCGGGGAGCTGTTTTTT.

On this clone: This same CDR3 is encoded by further DNA sequences in the sample. J is TRBJ1-1 and V is TRBV18, with D possibly matching TRBD1 (5 bases). The germline gives CDR1 KGHSH, CDR2 LQKENI. Trimming stripped 0 bases from V and 6 bases from J, with 14 bases between. The CDR3 spans 15 residues. CDR3 sequence (DNA): TGTGCCAGCTCACCACCCGACAGACGAACCGCTGAAGCTTTCTTT. Translated, it gives CASSPPDRRTAEAFF.

The gene calls are TRBV10-3 and TRBJ1-1; D is unresolved. This CDR3 comprises 13 residues. The germline V and J ends were trimmed by 6 bases and 1 base, with 9 bases remaining between them. In germline, CDR1 is ENHRY, CDR2 SYGVKD. CDR3: CAIRRITNTEAFF. The CDR3 nucleotides read TGTGCCATCAGGAGGATCACGAACACTGAAGCTTTCTTT.

The J gene is TRBJ2-3, the V gene TRBV29-1; the match to TRBD2 covers 9 bases. V lost 4 bases and J lost 3; bases outside the gene matches: 8. CDR3 size: 15 residues. Germline-derived CDR1 and CDR2 are SQVTM and ANQGSEA. This CDR3 is CSVGGGGRATDTQYF. CDR3 nucleotides: TGCAGCGTTGGGGGCGGCGGGAGGGCAACAGATACGCAGTATTTT.